What follows are 22 T cell receptor beta chains derived from one specimen sequenced in a study of T cell clusters in autoimmune cytopenias. TRB was amplified from roughly 270 ng of peripheral blood genomic DNA per sample. TRB rearrangements were amplified by touch-down multiplex PCR with mixed TRB-A/B primers. TCRdb reanalyzed the multiplex PCR reads and collapses them to one entry per CDR3 protein, without DNA. This repertoire comprises about 7,500 distinct CDR3 sequences; its ten largest clones make up 3% to 4%. Sequencing was performed on peripheral blood. Receptors were obtained from a human donor with an autoimmune cytopenia or autoimmune hepatitis (not recorded which).

The chain couples TRBV20-1 to TRBJ2-1; TCRdb's assignment of TRBD2 cannot be checked, as there is no DNA. Germline V gives CDR1 DFQATT, CDR2 SNEGSKA (reference sequence). The CDR3 sequence is 14 residues long. The CDR3: CSASRAGGPNEQFF.

Here the CDR3 reads CASSQDAIRRDGYTF. The V and J genes are TRBV4-3 and TRBJ1-2. CDR1 is LGHNA and CDR2 is YSLEER in the germline V gene. The CDR3 sequence is 15 residues long.

This clonotype registers medium-sized by frequency. V is TRBV30 and J is TRBJ1-5. Germline V CDR1 and CDR2: GTSNPN, SVGIG (reference sequence). This CDR3 is built from 11 residues. The CDR3 here is CAWPRNQPQHF.

V gene TRBV5-1 combines with J gene TRBJ2-1; TCRdb picks TRBD1, but there is no DNA to check that call. Germline loops: CDR1 SGHRS, CDR2 YFSETQ. The CDR3 consists of 16 residues. This chain's CDR3 is CASSPPGTPTYNEQFF.

This clonotype shows up as medium-sized by frequency. The chain links TRBV30 to TRBJ1-2. Looked up from germline, CDR1 is GTSNPN and CDR2 is SVGIG (reference sequence). The CDR3 length is 12 residues. Here the CDR3 reads CAWSVTRNGYTF. The variable domain in full, completed from reference TRBV30 and TRBJ1-2, reads SQTIHQWPATLVQPVGSPLSLECTVEGTSNPNLYWYRQAAGRGLQLLFYSVGIGQISSEVPQNLSASRPQDRQFILSSKKLLLSDSGFYLCAWSVTRNGYTFGSGTRLTVV.

The J gene is TRBJ1-6, the V gene TRBV20-1; the D call from TCRdb, TRBD1, cannot be confirmed without DNA. Germline V lookup: CDR1 DFQATT, CDR2 SNEGSKA (reference sequence). The CDR3 has 13 residues. CDR3 protein: CSASPTGVSPLHF.

This chain joins TRBV6-5 and TRBJ1-1. CDR3 length equals 17 residues. CDR1 and CDR2 (germline): MNHEY, SVGAGI. The CDR3 sequence: CASSYSGQALLNTEAFF.

The chain joins TRBV20-1 to TRBJ2-5. This CDR3 is built from 13 residues. From germline, CDR1 is DFQATT and CDR2 SNEGSKA (reference sequence). CDR3 sequence: CSARDPNGETQYF.

The rearrangement links TRBV14 to TRBJ2-5; TCRdb's assignment of TRBD2 cannot be checked, as there is no DNA. The length of the CDR3 is 18 residues. Germline loops: CDR1 SGHDN, CDR2 FVKESK. This CDR3 reads CASSQTAGLAGGQETQYF. The whole variable domain, filled in from reference TRBV14 and TRBJ2-5, reads EAGVTQFPSHSVIEKGQTVTLRCDPISGHDNLYWYRRVMGKEIKFLLHFVKESKQDESGMPNNRFLAERTGGTYSTLKVQPAELEDSGVYFCASSQTAGLAGGQETQYFGPGTRLLVL.

The genes are TRBV20-1 and TRBJ1-1; lacking DNA, the TRBD1 call made by TCRdb goes unchecked. The CDR3 spans 13 residues. CDR1 is DFQATT and CDR2 is SNEGSKA in the germline V gene (reference sequence). This chain's CDR3 is CSAPGGGRTEAFF.

The gene calls are TRBV7-9 and TRBJ2-1; TCRdb designates TRBD2, a call that cannot be tested without DNA. The CDR3 is 14 residues long. Germline CDR1 and CDR2: SEHNR and FQNEAQ (reference sequence). The CDR3 sequence: CASSNGASAGEQFF.

The CDR3 protein is CASSKPPGTGGNTIYF. V gene TRBV5-6 combines with J gene TRBJ1-3; no DNA is available, so the TRBD1 call from TCRdb remains unchecked. The length of the CDR3 is 16 residues. Germline V CDR1 and CDR2: SGHDT, YYEEEE.

Frequency places this clonotype as medium-sized. This chain uses TRBV7-6 with TRBJ2-6. CDR3 length: 15 amino acids. Germline CDR1 reads SGHVS; CDR2 reads FNYEAQ. CDR3 sequence reads: CASSLRSSGANVLTF.

This sequence joins TRBV11-2 and TRBJ2-3. The CDR3 is made up of 14 amino acids. The germline V gene encodes CDR1 SGHAT and CDR2 FQNNGV. CDR3 residues: CASSLRGSTDTQYF.

Frequency places this clonotype as medium-sized. J is TRBJ2-6 and V is TRBV10-3; TCRdb picks TRBD1, but there is no DNA to check that call. There are 17 residues in the CDR3. The germline gives CDR1 ENHRY, CDR2 SYGVKD. The CDR3 sequence is CAISSGTGGSGANVLTF.

The chain links TRBV5-6 to TRBJ2-3; the TCRdb D gene call, TRBD2, has no DNA to confirm it. CDR1 SGHDT and CDR2 YYEEEE come from the germline V gene. The CDR3 consists of 16 residues. CDR3 region: CASSLIAGGFTDTQYF. The full variable domain, its missing parts supplied by reference TRBV5-6 and TRBJ2-3, is DAGVTQSPTHLIKTRGQQVTLRCSPKSGHDTVSWYQQALGQGPQFIFQYYEEEERQRGNFPDRFSGHQFPNYSSELNVNALLLGDSALYLCASSLIAGGFTDTQYFGPGTRLTVL.

This clonotype is identified as medium-sized (0.01 to 0.1%) from frequency. CDR3 protein: CASRQGLAGGYEQYF. The chain joins TRBV6-2 or TRBV6-3 to TRBJ2-7; lacking DNA, the TRBD2 call made by TCRdb goes unchecked. This CDR3 region has 15 residues. Germline V gene data show CDR1 as MNHEY and CDR2 as SVGEGT.

Measured by frequency, this clonotype is medium-sized. The rearrangement uses TRBV6-5 and TRBJ2-1. The germline V gene has CDR1 MNHEY and CDR2 SVGAGI. CDR3 length: 14 residues. CDR3: CASSSLDLSNEQFF.

The rearrangement links TRBV7-9 to TRBJ2-1; TCRdb proposes TRBD2, but this gene call is untestable without DNA. CDR1 is SEHNR and CDR2 is FQNEAQ in the germline V gene (reference sequence). This CDR3 contains 17 residues. CDR3 region: CASSPSRLAGSYNEQFF.

According to its frequency, this clonotype is medium-sized. The chain carries TRBV30 and TRBJ2-5; TCRdb picks TRBD2, but there is no DNA to check that call. The CDR3 is 14 amino acids. The germline V gene has CDR1 GTSNPN and CDR2 SVGIG (reference sequence). This chain's CDR3 is CAQRGTRGFGTQYF.

The J gene is TRBJ2-1, the V gene TRBV5-5; the D call from TCRdb, TRBD2, cannot be confirmed without DNA. The CDR3 runs to 21 residues. Germline V CDR1 and CDR2: SGHKS, YYEKEE (reference sequence). CDR3 amino acids: CASSLRRSGTSGGATYNEQFF.

This clonotype is identified as medium-sized from frequency. The chain joins TRBV15 to TRBJ2-7; TCRdb designates TRBD1, a call that cannot be tested without DNA. Germline-derived CDR1 and CDR2 are LNHNV and YYDKDF (reference sequence). This CDR3 is built from 13 residues. The CDR3 sequence: CATSRQGAGEQYF.